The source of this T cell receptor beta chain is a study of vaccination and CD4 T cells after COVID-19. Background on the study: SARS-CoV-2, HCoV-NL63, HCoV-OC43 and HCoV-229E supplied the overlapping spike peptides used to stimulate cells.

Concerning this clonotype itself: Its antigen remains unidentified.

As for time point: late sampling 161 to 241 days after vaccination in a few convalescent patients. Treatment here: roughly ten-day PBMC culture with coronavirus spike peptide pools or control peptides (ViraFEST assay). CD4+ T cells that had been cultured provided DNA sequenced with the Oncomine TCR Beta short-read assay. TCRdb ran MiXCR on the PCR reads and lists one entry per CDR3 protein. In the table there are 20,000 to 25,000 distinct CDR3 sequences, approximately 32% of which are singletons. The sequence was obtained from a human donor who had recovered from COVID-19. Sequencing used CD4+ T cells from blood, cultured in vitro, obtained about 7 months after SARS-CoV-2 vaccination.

The CDR3 loop is CSARVGGRQYNEQFF. The CDR3 DNA reads TGCAGTGCTAGAGTAGGCGGGAGGCAGTACAATGAGCAGTTCTTC. The chain employs TRBV20-1 and TRBJ2-1; 8 positions agree with TRBD2. V gave up 1 base and J gave up 4 bases; unmatched junction bases: 6. The length of the CDR3 is 15 residues. CDR1 is DFQATT and CDR2 is SNEGSKA in the germline V gene (reference sequence).